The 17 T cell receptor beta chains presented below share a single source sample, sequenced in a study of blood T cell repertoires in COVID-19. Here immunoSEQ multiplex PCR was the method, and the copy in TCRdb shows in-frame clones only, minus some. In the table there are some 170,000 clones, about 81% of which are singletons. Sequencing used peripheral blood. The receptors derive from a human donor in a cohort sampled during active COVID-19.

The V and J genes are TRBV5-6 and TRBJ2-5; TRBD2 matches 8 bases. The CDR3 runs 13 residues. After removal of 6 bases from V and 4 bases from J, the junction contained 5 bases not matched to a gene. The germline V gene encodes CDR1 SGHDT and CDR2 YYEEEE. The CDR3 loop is CASNGGAGETQYF. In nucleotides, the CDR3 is TGTGCCAGCAACGGGGGGGCTGGAGAGACCCAGTACTTC.

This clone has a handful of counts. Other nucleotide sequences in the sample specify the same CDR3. CDR3: CASRGLVNTGELFF. In DNA form, the CDR3 reads TGTGCCAGCCGGGGACTAGTTAACACCGGGGAGCTGTTTTTT. This sequence joins TRBV2 and TRBJ2-2; 8 bases match TRBD2. CDR1 and CDR2 from the germline V gene are SNHLY and FYNNEI. V shed 8 bases, J shed 2 bases, and the junction held 4 bases outside the gene matches. This CDR3 region has 14 residues.

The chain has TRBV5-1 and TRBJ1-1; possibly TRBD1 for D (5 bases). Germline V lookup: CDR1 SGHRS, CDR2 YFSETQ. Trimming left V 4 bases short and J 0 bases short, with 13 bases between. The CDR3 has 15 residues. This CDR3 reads CASSKTRALNTEAFF. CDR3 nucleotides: TGCGCCAGCAGCAAAACCAGGGCCCTGAACACTGAAGCTTTCTTT. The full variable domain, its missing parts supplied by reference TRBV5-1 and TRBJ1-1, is KAGVTQTPRYLIKTRGQQVTLSCSPISGHRSVSWYQQTPGQGLQFLFEYFSETQRNKGNFPGRFSGRQFSNSRSEMNVSTLELGDSALYLCASSKTRALNTEAFFGQGTRLTVV.

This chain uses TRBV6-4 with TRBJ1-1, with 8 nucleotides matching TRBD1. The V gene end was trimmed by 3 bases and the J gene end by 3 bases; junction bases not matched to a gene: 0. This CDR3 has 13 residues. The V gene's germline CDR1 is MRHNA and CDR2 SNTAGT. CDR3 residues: CASSETGDTEAFF. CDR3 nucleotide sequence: TGTGCCAGCAGTGAGACAGGGGACACTGAAGCTTTCTTT.

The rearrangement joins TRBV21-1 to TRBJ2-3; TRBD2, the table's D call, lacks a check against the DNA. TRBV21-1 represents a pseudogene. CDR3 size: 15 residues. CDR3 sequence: CASSKERGGPDTQYF. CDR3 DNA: TGTGCCAGCAGCAAAGAGCGGGGGGGGCCAGATACGCAGTATTTT.

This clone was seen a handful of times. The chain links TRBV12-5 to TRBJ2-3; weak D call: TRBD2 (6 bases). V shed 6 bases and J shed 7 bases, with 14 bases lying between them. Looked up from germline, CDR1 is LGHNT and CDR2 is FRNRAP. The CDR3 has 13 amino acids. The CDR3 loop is CASGTVGGNTQYF. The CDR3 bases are TGTGCTAGTGGGACCGTTGGAGGGAATACGCAGTATTTT. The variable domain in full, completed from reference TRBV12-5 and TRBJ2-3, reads DARVTQTPRHKVTEMGQEVTMRCQPILGHNTVFWYRQTMMQGLELLAYFRNRAPLDDSGMPKDRFSAEMPDATLATLKIQPSEPRDSAVYFCASGTVGGNTQYFGPGTRLTVL.

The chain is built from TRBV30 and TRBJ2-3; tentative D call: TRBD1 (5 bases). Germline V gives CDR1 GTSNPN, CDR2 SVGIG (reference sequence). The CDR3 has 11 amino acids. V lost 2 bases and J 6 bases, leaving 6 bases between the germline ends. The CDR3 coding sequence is TGTGCCTGGAGTCCAGGGGATACGCAGTATTTT. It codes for CAWSPGDTQYF.

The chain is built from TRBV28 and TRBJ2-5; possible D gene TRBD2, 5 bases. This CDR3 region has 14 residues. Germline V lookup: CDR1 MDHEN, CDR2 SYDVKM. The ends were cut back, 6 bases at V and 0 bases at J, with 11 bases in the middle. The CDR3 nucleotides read TGTGCCAGCAGACAAACCGGGGACCAAGAGACCCAGTACTTC. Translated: CASRQTGDQETQYF.

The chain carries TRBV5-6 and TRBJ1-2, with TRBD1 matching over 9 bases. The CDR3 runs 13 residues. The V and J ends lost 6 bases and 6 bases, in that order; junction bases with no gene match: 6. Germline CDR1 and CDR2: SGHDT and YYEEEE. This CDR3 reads CASTRQGGDGYTF. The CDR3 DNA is TGTGCCAGCACCAGACAGGGGGGAGATGGCTACACCTTC.

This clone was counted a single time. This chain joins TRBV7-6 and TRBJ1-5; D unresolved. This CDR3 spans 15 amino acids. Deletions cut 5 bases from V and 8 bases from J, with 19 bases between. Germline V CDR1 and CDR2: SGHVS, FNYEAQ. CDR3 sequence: CASSPLPQSAEPQHF. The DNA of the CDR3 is TGTGCCAGCAGCCCACTCCCTCAGTCGGCGGAGCCCCAGCATTTT.

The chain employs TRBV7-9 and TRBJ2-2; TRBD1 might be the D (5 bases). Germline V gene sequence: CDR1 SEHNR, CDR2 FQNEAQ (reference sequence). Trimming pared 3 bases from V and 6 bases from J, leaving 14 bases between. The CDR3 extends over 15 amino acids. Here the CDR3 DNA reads TGTGCCAGCAGCTTTGAGCCAGGGCCAGCCGGGGAGCTGTTTTTT. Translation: CASSFEPGPAGELFF.

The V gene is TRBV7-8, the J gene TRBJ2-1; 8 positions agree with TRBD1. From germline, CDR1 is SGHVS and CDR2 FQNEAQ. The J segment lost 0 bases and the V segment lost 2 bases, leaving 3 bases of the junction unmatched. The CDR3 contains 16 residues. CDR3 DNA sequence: TGTGCCAGCAGCTTAAGGGACAGGCGCTCCTACAATGAGCAGTTCTTC. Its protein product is CASSLRDRRSYNEQFF.

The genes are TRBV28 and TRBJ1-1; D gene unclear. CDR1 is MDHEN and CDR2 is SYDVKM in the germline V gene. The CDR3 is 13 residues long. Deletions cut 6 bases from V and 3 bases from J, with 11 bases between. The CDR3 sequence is CASRLPADTEAFF. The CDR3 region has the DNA TGTGCCAGCAGGCTCCCGGCGGACACTGAAGCTTTCTTT.

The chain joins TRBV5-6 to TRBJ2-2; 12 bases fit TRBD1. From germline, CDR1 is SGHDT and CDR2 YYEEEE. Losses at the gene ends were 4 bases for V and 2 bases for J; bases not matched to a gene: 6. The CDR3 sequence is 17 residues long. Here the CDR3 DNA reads TGTGCCAGCAGCGAAATCGGGACAGGGGGCAACACCGGGGAGCTGTTTTTT. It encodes CASSEIGTGGNTGELFF.

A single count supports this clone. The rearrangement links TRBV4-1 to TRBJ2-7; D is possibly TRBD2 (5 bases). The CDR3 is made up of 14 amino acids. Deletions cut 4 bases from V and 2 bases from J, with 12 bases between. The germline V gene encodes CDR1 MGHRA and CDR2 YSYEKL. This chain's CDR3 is CASSPPEGPYEQYF. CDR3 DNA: TGCGCCAGCAGCCCACCTGAGGGCCCCTACGAGCAGTACTTC.

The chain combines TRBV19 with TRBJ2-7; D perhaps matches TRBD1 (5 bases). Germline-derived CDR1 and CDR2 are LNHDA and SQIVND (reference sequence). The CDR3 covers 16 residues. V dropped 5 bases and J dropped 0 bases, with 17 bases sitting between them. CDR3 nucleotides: TGTGCCAGTAGTGGAACCAGGGAATTGAGCTCCTACGAGCAGTACTTC. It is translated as CASSGTRELSSYEQYF.

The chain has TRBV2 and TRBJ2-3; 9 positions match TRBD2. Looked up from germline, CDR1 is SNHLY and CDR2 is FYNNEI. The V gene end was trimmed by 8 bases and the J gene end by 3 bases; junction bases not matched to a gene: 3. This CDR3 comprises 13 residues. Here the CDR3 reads CASGREGTDTQYF. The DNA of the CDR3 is TGTGCCAGCGGGCGGGAGGGAACAGATACGCAGTATTTT.